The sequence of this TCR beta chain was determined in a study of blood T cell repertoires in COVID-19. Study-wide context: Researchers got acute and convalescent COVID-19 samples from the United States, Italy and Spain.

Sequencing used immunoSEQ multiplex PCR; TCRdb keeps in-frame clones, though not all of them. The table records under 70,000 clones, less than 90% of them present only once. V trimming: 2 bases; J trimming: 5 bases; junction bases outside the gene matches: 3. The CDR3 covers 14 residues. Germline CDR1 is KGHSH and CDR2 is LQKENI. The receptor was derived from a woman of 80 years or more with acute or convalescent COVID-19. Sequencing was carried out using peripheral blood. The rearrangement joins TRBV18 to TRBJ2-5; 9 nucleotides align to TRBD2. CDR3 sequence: CASSPGLATETQYF. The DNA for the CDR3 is TGTGCCAGCTCACCAGGACTAGCGACTGAGACCCAGTACTTC.